This TCR beta chain was documented in a study of blood T cell repertoires in COVID-19. Study details: COVID-19 samples, acute and convalescent, were from the United States, Italy and Spain.

Per the authors' pipeline: Amplification with reference gene primers provided the estimates of nucleated cell counts. Libraries were prepared by immunoSEQ multiplex PCR; TCRdb keeps only in-frame clonotypes and omits some of them. The V and J calls and clone size come from that table; D and trimming were worked out from the DNA. The top ten hold more than 10% of the sample, which has some 220,000 clones, roughly 85% seen once. Sequencing was done on a sample of peripheral blood. The receptor was derived from a woman aged 18-35 years who had recovered from COVID-19.

In DNA, the CDR3 is TGTGCCAGCACCGGGACAGGGGACCAGCCCCAGCATTTT. Its translation: CASTGTGDQPQHF. The rearrangement joins TRBV7-9 to TRBJ1-5, with 10 positions matching TRBD1. Unmatched junction bases numbered 4, after V lost 7 bases and J lost 7 bases. Germline CDR1 SEHNR, CDR2 FQNEAQ (reference sequence). This CDR3 has 13 residues.